The 26 T cell receptor beta chains presented below share a single source sample, sequenced in a study of OX40 agonist ivuxolimab in advanced cancers. The assay was immunoSEQ multiplex PCR, and TCRdb's table has in-frame clones only and misses some. The table lists 20,000 to 25,000 clones, 75% to 85% of them singletons, with roughly 20% in the top ten. The sequences come from CD4+ or CD8+ T cells sorted from blood, collected in a trial of the OX40 agonist ivuxolimab. Receptor source: an adult with an advanced solid tumor such as melanoma, head and neck, liver or kidney cancer.

This clone is labeled medium-sized. This sequence joins TRBV6-6 and TRBJ2-1; 8 nucleotides match TRBD1. Germline lookup yields CDR1 MNHNY and CDR2 SVGAGI (reference sequence). This CDR3 spans 15 amino acids. V lost 5 bases and J lost 3; bases outside the gene matches: 6. The CDR3 loop is CASSPRTGNYNEQFF. CDR3 nucleotide sequence: TGTGCCAGCAGTCCCCGGACAGGGAACTACAATGAGCAGTTCTTC.

The chain links TRBV29-1 to TRBJ2-5; D gene ambiguous. Trimming shortened V by 3 bases and J by 0 bases, and 8 bases separated the two germline ends. This CDR3 has 13 residues. Germline V gives CDR1 SQVTM, CDR2 ANQGSEA. The CDR3 here is CSVDGRYQETQYF. Written as DNA, the CDR3 is TGCAGCGTTGACGGACGGTACCAAGAGACCCAGTACTTC.

The V gene is TRBV9, the J gene TRBJ2-7; 7 bases match TRBD1. With 0 bases clipped from V and 3 bases from J, the junction kept 6 bases outside the gene matches. Germline assignment: CDR1 SGDLS and CDR2 YYNGEE. This CDR3 is built from 15 residues. This CDR3 is CASSVEGGAHYEQYF. DNA for the CDR3: TGTGCCAGCAGCGTAGAAGGGGGCGCTCACTACGAGCAGTACTTC.

By frequency in the sample, this clone is medium-sized. The chain joins TRBV27 to TRBJ1-4, with a tentative D call TRBD1 (5 bases). Germline CDR1 reads MNHEY; CDR2 reads SMNVEV (reference sequence). This CDR3 has 14 amino acids. Deletions cut 3 bases from V and 8 bases from J, with 13 bases between. Written as DNA, the CDR3 is TGTGCCAGCAGTTTGAGGGCAGGGCAGGAAAAACTGTTTTTT. It codes for CASSLRAGQEKLFF.

The J gene is TRBJ2-1, the V gene TRBV10-1, with TRBD2 matching over 14 bases. V was pared by 2 bases and J by 4 bases, with 4 bases of the junction left unmatched. CDR3 length: 17 amino acids. Germline V gene lookup returns CDR1 WNHNN and CDR2 SYGVQD (reference sequence). CDR3 in DNA: TGCGCCAGCAGTGAGGGGACTAGCGGGAGAAATTACAATGAGCAGTTCTTC. Translated: CASSEGTSGRNYNEQFF.

The V and J genes are TRBV9 and TRBJ1-5; 7 nucleotides agree with TRBD1. CDR3 length: 14 amino acids. J lost 4 bases, V lost 4 bases, and 5 bases had no gene match. Germline CDR1 SGDLS, CDR2 YYNGEE. CDR3 bases: TGTGCCAGCAGCCCCGGGACAGAGAATCAGCCCCAGCATTTT. Translated: CASSPGTENQPQHF.

The chain is built from TRBV29-1 and TRBJ2-7; 8 nucleotides match TRBD2. With 0 bases clipped from V and 1 base from J, the junction kept 5 bases outside the gene matches. Germline V lookup: CDR1 SQVTM, CDR2 ANQGSEA. CDR3 size: 15 residues. The CDR3 reads CSVEDIRGGSYEQYF. The CDR3 coding sequence is TGCAGCGTTGAAGATATACGGGGGGGGTCCTACGAGCAGTACTTC.

In its sample, this clone was seen once. CDR3: CASSLRAVGETQYF. CDR3 nucleotide sequence: TGCGCCAGCAGCTTGAGAGCAGTGGGAGAGACCCAGTACTTC. The V gene is TRBV5-1, the J gene TRBJ2-5; D not certain. The CDR3 loop spans 14 amino acids. Trimming removed 1 base at V and 4 bases at J, with 11 bases between. Germline CDR1 is SGHRS and CDR2 is YFSETQ.

A single count supports this clone. This sequence joins TRBV29-1 and TRBJ2-6; D remains unclear. V was cut by 4 bases and J by 0 bases, with 7 bases left in between. The V gene's germline CDR1 is SQVTM and CDR2 ANQGSEA. This CDR3 comprises 14 residues. CDR3 loop: CSVAQSSGANVLTF. The CDR3 nucleotides are TGCAGCGTTGCCCAGAGCTCTGGGGCCAACGTCCTGACTTTC. Combining the CDR3 with reference TRBV29-1 and TRBJ2-6 gives the whole variable domain SAVISQKPSRDICQRGTSLTIQCQVDSQVTMMFWYRQQPGQSLTLIATANQGSEATYESGFVIDKFPISRPNLTFSTLTVSNMSPEDSSIYLCSVAQSSGANVLTFGAGSRLTVL.

This chain links TRBV2 with TRBJ1-2; the match to TRBD1 covers 7 bases. The ends lost 5 bases at V and 5 bases at J; junction bases unmatched: 5. The length of the CDR3 is 13 residues. Germline V gene data show CDR1 as SNHLY and CDR2 as FYNNEI. The CDR3 sequence: CASSQTGQYGYTF. The CDR3 DNA is TGTGCCAGCAGTCAAACGGGACAGTATGGCTACACCTTC.

The chain is built from TRBV10-2 and TRBJ2-3, with unresolved D. CDR3 size: 14 residues. The V gene's germline CDR1 is WSHSY and CDR2 SAAADI. The ends were cut back, 0 bases at V and 4 bases at J, with 8 bases in the middle. For the CDR3, the DNA is TGCGCCAGCAGTGAGTCTATGGTGGCAGATACGCAGTATTTT. This codes for CASSESMVADTQYF.

The chain couples TRBV27 to TRBJ1-1, with D possibly TRBD1 on 5 matching bases. V was clipped by 0 bases and J by 4 bases, with 12 bases between them. This CDR3 region has 15 residues. From germline, CDR1 is MNHEY and CDR2 SMNVEV (reference sequence). DNA for the CDR3: TGTGCCAGCAGTTTATCCCCGGGGCTGGGCACTGAAGCTTTCTTT. Its translation: CASSLSPGLGTEAFF.

The rearrangement joins TRBV5-6 to TRBJ2-1; D not resolved. The CDR3 covers 13 residues. From germline, CDR1 is SGHDT and CDR2 YYEEEE. The V end lost 0 bases, the J end lost 4 bases, and 5 bases lay between the germline ends. CDR3 sequence (DNA): TGTGCCAGCAGCTTGGGCGGATACAATGAGCAGTTCTTC. As protein: CASSLGGYNEQFF.

The chain couples TRBV7-3 to TRBJ2-1; weak D call: TRBD2 (5 bases). Trimming removed 4 bases at V and 8 bases at J, with 9 bases between. This CDR3 spans 12 amino acids. In germline, CDR1 is SGHTA, CDR2 FQGTGA. The CDR3 protein is CASSSDSYEQFF. CDR3 bases: TGTGCCAGCAGCTCGGACTCCTATGAGCAGTTCTTC. Full variable domain (outside the CDR3, taken from reference TRBV7-3 and TRBJ2-1): GAGVSQTPSNKVTEKGKYVELRCDPISGHTALYWYRQSLGQGPEFLIYFQGTGAADDSGLPNDRFFAVRPEGSVSTLKIQRTERGDSAVYLCASSSDSYEQFFGPGTRLTVL.

Notes on this clone: This probably arose from a read error, given a far larger clone one base away. The chain couples TRBV7-9 to TRBJ1-2; D uncertain. Germline CDR1 SEHNR, CDR2 FQNEAQ (reference sequence). V shed 4 bases and J shed 4 bases, with 13 bases lying between them. The CDR3 has 14 amino acids. Written as DNA, the CDR3 is TGTGCCAGCAGCTCGGCAAACTGGTGCTATGGCTACACCTTC. Protein: CASSSANWCYGYTF.

The chain has TRBV9 and TRBJ1-1, with a possible D match to TRBD1 (5 bases). The CDR3 covers 13 residues. V was trimmed by 4 bases and J by 11 bases, leaving 18 bases between them. Germline CDR1 and CDR2: SGDLS and YYNGEE. CDR3 DNA sequence: TGTGCCAGCAGCCCGGGACTAGACAAGAATGCTTTCTTT. Protein product: CASSPGLDKNAFF. Combining the CDR3 with reference TRBV9 and TRBJ1-1 gives the whole variable domain DSGVTQTPKHLITATGQRVTLRCSPRSGDLSVYWYQQSLDQGLQFLIQYYNGEERAKGNILERFSAQQFPDLHSELNLSSLELGDSALYFCASSPGLDKNAFFGQGTRLTVV.

The chain carries TRBV11-2 and TRBJ2-5, with 12 positions matching TRBD2. Germline V gene sequence: CDR1 SGHAT, CDR2 FQNNGV. The CDR3 spans 17 residues. Trimming cost V 5 bases and J 2 bases; bases outside gene matches: 9. CDR3 nucleotides: TGTGCCAGCAGCCTAAACCCGGGACTAGCGGGTCAAGAGACCCAGTACTTC. It is translated as CASSLNPGLAGQETQYF.

This sequence joins TRBV13 and TRBJ2-5, with D perhaps matching TRBD1 or TRBD2 (5 bases each). Trimming left V 4 bases short and J 4 bases short, with 16 bases between. The CDR3 runs 15 residues. From germline, CDR1 is PRHDT and CDR2 FYEKMQ (reference sequence). The CDR3 is CASSSRDLAGETQYF. The CDR3 bases are TGTGCCAGCAGCTCCCGGGACCTAGCCGGAGAGACCCAGTACTTC.

This clone was counted between two and nine times. This chain joins TRBV5-6 and TRBJ2-3; D remains unclear. Germline CDR1 reads SGHDT; CDR2 reads YYEEEE. Trimming removed 5 bases at V and 8 bases at J, with 9 bases between. This CDR3 spans 11 amino acids. The CDR3 loop reads CASSSLGTQYF. CDR3 bases: TGTGCCAGCAGTTCACTCGGTACGCAGTATTTT.

This chain uses TRBV4-2 with TRBJ1-1; D might be TRBD1 (5 bases). V was clipped by 0 bases and J by 0 bases, with 20 bases between them. Germline loops: CDR1 LGHNA, CDR2 YNFKEQ. This CDR3 spans 19 amino acids. The CDR3 DNA is TGTGCCAGCAGCCAAGATCCGAGTGTGGGGGGATTCATGAACACTGAAGCTTTCTTT. Amino acids: CASSQDPSVGGFMNTEAFF.

This chain links TRBV6-5 with TRBJ2-7; D unresolved. Germline assignment: CDR1 MNHEY and CDR2 SVGAGI. CDR3 length equals 11 residues. V was trimmed by 7 bases and J by 3 bases, leaving 7 bases between them. CDR3 nucleotides: TGTGCCAGCACCAAGGGCTACGAGCAGTACTTC. Its translation: CASTKGYEQYF.

The rearrangement uses TRBV12-5 and TRBJ2-1; D remains ambiguous. Per the germline V gene, CDR1 is LGHNT and CDR2 is FRNRAP. The CDR3 runs 12 residues. Trimming removed 4 bases at V and 3 bases at J, with 4 bases between. The CDR3 region has the DNA TGTGCTAGTGGTTCCAGCTACAATGAGCAGTTCTTC. Translation gives CASGSSYNEQFF.

The table lists this clone with a few counts. This CDR3 reads CASSDSASGFTGELFF. The CDR3, as DNA: TGTGCCAGCAGTGACTCGGCGAGCGGGTTCACCGGGGAGCTGTTTTTT. This rearrangement joins TRBV6-4 to TRBJ2-2; TRBD2 is a possible D gene (6 bases). The CDR3 length is 16 residues. Germline CDR1 and CDR2: MRHNA and SNTAGT. Trimming removed 0 bases at V and 4 bases at J, with 12 bases between.

This clone occurred once. This chain links TRBV7-8 with TRBJ1-5, with 10 bases that match TRBD1. The CDR3 is made up of 16 amino acids. The junction had 4 bases not matched to a gene; V was cut back by 2 bases and J by 3 bases. CDR1 is SGHVS, CDR2 FQNEAQ, per germline. The CDR3 sequence is CASSLTDRGLNQPQHF. CDR3 in DNA: TGTGCCAGCAGCTTAACCGACAGGGGGCTCAATCAGCCCCAGCATTTT.

Only a few counts were recorded for this clone. V usage is TRBV5-6 and J usage is TRBJ2-5; maybe TRBD2 (5 bases). Germline values: CDR1 SGHDT, CDR2 YYEEEE. The CDR3 has 11 residues. The CDR3 reads CASSVAETQYF. The DNA of the CDR3 is TGTGCGAGTAGCGTAGCGGAGACCCAGTACTTC.

This clone was seen a few times. The chain uses TRBV4-1 and TRBJ2-3, with 14 nucleotides matching TRBD2. Germline CDR1 and CDR2: MGHRA and YSYEKL. The CDR3 runs 16 residues. V lost 1 base and J lost 3; bases outside the gene matches: 0. The chain's CDR3 is CASSQGTSGRTDTQYF. As DNA, the CDR3 is TGCGCCAGCAGCCAAGGGACTAGCGGGAGGACAGATACGCAGTATTTT.